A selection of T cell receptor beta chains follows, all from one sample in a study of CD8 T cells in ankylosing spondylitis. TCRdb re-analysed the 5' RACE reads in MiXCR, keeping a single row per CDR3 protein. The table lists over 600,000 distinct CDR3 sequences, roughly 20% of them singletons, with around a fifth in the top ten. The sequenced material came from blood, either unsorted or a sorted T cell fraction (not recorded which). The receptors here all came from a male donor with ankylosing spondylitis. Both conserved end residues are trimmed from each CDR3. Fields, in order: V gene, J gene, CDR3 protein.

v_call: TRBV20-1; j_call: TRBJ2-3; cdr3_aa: SARDTGYSSRRTDTQY
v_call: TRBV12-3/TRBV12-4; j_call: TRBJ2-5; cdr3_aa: ASSLSERAQETQY
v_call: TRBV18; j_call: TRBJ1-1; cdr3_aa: ASSPTETEAF
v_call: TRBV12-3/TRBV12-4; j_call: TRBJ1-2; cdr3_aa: ASSLEGVIPYGYT
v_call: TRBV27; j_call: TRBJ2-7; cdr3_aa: ASRTFTGTGVREQY
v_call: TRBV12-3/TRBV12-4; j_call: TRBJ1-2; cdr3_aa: ASSPRTGIYGYT
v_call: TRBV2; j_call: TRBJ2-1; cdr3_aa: ASRLGGGEQF
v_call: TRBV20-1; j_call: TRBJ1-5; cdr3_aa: SARDSPNQPQH
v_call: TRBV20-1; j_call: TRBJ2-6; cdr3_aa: SARGLGSGANVLT
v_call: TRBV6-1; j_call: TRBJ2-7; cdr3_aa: ASSGGLYEQY
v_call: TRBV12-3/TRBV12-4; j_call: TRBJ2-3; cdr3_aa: ASSQKGLAGGRADTQY
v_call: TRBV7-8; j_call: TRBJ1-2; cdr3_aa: ASSSRDSGYT
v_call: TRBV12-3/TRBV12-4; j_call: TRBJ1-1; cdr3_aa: ASSSPAGTEAF
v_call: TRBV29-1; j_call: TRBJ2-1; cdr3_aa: SVEHPAGLSFEQF
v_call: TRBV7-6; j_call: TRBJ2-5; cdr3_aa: ASSSILQETQY
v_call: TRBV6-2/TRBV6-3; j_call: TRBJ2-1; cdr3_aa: ASSKMNEQF
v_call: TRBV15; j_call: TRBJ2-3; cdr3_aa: ATSRDRVDTQY
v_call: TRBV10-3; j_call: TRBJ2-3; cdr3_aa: ATRNTVLDTQY
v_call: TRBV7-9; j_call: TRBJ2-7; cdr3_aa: ASSLGRGTRYEQY
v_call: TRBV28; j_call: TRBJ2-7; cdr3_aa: ASGQTSPYEQY
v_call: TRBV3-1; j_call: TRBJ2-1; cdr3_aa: ASSQDGTESSYNEQF
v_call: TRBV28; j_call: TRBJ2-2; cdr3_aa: ASHPGRGRDTGELF
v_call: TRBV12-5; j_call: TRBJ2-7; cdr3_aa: ASGVRGVGDEQY
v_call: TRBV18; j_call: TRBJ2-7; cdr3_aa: ASSNSVDEQY
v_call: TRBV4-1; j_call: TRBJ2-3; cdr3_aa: ASSQDSPEVGADTQY
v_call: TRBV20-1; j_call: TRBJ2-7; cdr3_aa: SASWADSYEQY
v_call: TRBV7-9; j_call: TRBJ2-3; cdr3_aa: ASSSTGGTDPGDTQY
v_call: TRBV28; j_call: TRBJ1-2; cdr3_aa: ASSLTGYNYGYT
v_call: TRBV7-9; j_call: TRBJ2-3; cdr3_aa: ASSLVGQATDTQY
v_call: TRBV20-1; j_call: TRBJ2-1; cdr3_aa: SATSEGNEQF
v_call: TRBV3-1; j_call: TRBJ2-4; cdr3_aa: ASSQPRGIQY
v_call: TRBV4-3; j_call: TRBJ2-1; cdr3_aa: ASSQASGGLGSYEQF
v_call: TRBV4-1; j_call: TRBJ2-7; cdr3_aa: ASSQENRLPGEQY
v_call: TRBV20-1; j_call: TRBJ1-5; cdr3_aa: SASDGGLSSQPQH
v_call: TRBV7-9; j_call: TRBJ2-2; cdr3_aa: ASSHTGPINTGELF
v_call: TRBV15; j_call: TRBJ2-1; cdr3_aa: ATSRGTLGGDEQF
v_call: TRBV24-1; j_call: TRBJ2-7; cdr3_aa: ATSARSAGGYFYEQY
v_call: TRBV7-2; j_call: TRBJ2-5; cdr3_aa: ASSLVGEDRDQY
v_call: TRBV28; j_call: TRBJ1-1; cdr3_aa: ASSLPAQGAGTEAF
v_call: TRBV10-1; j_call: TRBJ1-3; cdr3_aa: ASSARPTGTDTIY
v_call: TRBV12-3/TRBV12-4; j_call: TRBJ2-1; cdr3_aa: ASRFDRERVSEQF
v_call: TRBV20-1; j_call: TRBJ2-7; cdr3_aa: SAALAGGNEQY